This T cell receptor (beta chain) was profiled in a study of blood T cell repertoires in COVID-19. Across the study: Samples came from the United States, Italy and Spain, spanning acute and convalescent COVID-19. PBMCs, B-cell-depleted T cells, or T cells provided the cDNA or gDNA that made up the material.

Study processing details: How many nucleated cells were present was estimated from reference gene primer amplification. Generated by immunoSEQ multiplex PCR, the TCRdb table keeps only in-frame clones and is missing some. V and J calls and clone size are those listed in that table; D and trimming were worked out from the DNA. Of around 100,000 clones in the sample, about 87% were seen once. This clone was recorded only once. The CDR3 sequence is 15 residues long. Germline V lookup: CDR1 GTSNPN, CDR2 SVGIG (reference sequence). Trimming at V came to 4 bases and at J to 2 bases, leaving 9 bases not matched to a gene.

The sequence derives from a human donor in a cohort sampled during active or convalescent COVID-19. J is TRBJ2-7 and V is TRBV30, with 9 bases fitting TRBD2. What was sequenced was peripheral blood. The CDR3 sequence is CAWTSGGPAPYEQYF. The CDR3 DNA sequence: TGTGCCTGGACGAGCGGGGGGCCGGCCCCCTACGAGCAGTACTTC.